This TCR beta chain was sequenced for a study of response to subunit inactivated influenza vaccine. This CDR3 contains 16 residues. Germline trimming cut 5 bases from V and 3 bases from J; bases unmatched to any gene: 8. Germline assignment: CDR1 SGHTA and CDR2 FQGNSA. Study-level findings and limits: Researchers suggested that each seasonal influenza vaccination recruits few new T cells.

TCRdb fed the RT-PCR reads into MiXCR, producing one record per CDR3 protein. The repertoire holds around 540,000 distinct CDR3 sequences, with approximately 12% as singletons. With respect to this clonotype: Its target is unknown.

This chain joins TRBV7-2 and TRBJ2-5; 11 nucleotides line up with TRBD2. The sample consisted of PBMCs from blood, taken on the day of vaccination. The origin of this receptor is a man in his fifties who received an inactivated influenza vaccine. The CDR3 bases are TGTGCCAGCAGCCCACCACTAGCGGGAGTGGAAGAGACCCAGTACTTC. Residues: CASSPPLAGVEETQYF.